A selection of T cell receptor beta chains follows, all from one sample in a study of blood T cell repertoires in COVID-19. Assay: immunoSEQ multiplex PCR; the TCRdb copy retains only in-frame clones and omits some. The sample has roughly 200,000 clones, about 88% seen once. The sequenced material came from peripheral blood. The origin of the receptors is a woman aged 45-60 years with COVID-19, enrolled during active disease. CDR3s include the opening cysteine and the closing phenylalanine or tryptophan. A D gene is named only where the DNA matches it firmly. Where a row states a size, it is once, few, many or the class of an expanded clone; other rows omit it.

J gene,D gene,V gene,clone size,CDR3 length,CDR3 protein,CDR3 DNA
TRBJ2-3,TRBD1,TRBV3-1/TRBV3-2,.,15,CASSLRPQGPDTQYF,TGTGCCAGCAGCCTCCGGCCACAGGGGCCAGATACGCAGTATTTT
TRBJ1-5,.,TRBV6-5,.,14,CASSPTGPHQPQHF,TGTGCCAGCAGTCCTACAGGGCCCCATCAGCCCCAGCATTTT
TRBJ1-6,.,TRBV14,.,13,CASSQSPGTPLHF,TGTGCCAGCAGCCAATCCCCCGGGACACCCCTCCACTTT
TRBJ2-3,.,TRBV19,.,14,CASSIDLGTDTQYF,TGTGCCAGTAGTATAGATCTCGGGACAGATACGCAGTATTTT
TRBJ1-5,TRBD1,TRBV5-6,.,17,CASSLGQGVYSNQPQHF,TGTGCCAGCAGCTTGGGACAGGGGGTATATAGCAATCAGCCCCAGCATTTT
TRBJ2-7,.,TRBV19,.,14,CASSIPGLYYEQYF,TGTGCCAGTAGTATCCCGGGACTCTACTACGAGCAGTACTTC
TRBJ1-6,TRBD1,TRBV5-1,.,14,CASKGTGNNSPLHF,TGCGCCAGCAAAGGGACAGGGAATAATTCACCCCTCCACTTT
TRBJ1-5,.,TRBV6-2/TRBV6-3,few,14,CASSHDSRDQPQHF,TGTGCCAGCAGCCACGACAGTAGGGATCAGCCCCAGCATTTT
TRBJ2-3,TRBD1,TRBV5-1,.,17,CASSFGTVSTFTDTQYF,TGCGCCAGCAGCTTCGGGACAGTTAGCACCTTCACAGATACGCAGTATTTT
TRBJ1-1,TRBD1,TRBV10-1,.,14,CASSLPGTGGEAFF,TGCGCCAGCAGTCTACCCGGGACAGGAGGTGAAGCTTTCTTT
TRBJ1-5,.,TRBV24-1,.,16,CATTLLQRRYDQPQHF,TGTGCCACCACCTTGCTTCAGAGGAGGTACGACCAGCCCCAGCATTTT
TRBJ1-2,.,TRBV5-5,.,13,CASSFAGAPGYTF,TGTGCCAGCAGCTTTGCAGGGGCGCCGGGCTACACCTTC
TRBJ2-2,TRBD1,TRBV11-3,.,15,CASSPEAGGAGELFF,TGTGCCAGCAGCCCCGAGGCAGGGGGAGCCGGGGAGCTGTTTTTT
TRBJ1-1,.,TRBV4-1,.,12,CASSSGSVEAFF,TGCGCCAGCAGTTCCGGTTCGGTTGAAGCTTTCTTT
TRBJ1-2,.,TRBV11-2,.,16,CASSPRGSPRDYGYTF,TGTGCCAGCAGCCCTAGGGGGAGCCCCCGAGACTATGGCTACACCTTC
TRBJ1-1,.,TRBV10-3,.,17,CAISESLGAGMNTEAFF,TGTGCCATCAGTGAGTCTTTAGGGGCCGGAATGAACACTGAAGCTTTCTTT
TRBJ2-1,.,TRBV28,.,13,CASSYLANNEQFF,TGTGCCAGCAGTTATTTAGCGAACAATGAGCAGTTCTTC
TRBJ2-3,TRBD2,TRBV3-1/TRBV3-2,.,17,CASSRESTSPSTDTQYF,TGTGCCAGCAGCCGAGAGTCGACTAGCCCAAGCACAGATACGCAGTATTTT
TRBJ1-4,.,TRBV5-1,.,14,CASSLDRTNEKLFF,TGCGCCAGCAGCTTGGACAGGACTAATGAAAAACTGTTTTTT
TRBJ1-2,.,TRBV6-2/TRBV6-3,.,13,CASSYDRPSGYTF,TGTGCCAGCAGTTATGACAGGCCAAGCGGCTACACCTTC
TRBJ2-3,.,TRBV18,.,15,CASSGTPSYTDTQYF,TGTGCCAGCTCTGGGACTCCTTCTTACACAGATACGCAGTATTTT
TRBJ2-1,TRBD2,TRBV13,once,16,CASSLAGTSVQNEQFF,TGTGCCAGCAGCTTAGCGGGGACTAGCGTTCAGAATGAGCAGTTCTTC
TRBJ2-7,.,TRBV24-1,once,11,CATSDVYEQYF,TGTGCCACCAGTGACGTGTACGAGCAGTACTTC
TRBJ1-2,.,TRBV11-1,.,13,CASSSSLVYGYTF,TGTGCCAGCAGCTCCAGTTTGGTCTATGGCTACACCTTC
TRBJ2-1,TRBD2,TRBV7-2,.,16,CASSPSPGLGGHEQFF,TGTGCCAGCAGCCCATCACCGGGACTAGGCGGGCACGAGCAGTTCTTC
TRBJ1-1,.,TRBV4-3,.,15,CASSQEIRGNTEAFF,TGCGCCAGCAGCCAAGAAATTCGGGGGAACACTGAAGCTTTCTTT
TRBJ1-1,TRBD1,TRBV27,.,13,CASSRDRGTEAFF,TGTGCCAGCAGCCGGGACAGGGGGACTGAAGCTTTCTTT
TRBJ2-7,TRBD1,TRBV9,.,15,CASSPTGTGGQEQYF,TGTGCCAGCAGCCCTACCGGGACAGGGGGTCAAGAGCAGTACTTC
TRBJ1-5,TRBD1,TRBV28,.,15,CASSLFTGVHQPQHF,TGTGCCAGCAGTTTATTTACAGGGGTACATCAGCCCCAGCATTTT
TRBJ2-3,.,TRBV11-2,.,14,CASSLWGGADTQYF,TGTGCCAGCAGCTTGTGGGGAGGCGCAGATACGCAGTATTTT
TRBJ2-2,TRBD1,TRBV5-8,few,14,CASSWGQGTGELFF,TGTGCCAGCAGCTGGGGACAGGGGACCGGGGAGCTGTTTTTT
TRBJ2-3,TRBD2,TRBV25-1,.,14,CARPKRGSTDTQYF,TGTGCCAGACCCAAGCGGGGTAGCACAGATACGCAGTATTTT
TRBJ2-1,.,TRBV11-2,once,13,CASSLERATEQFF,TGTGCCAGCAGCTTAGAGAGGGCCACTGAGCAGTTCTTC
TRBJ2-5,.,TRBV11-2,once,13,CASSFAYQETQYF,TGTGCCAGCAGCTTCGCGTACCAAGAGACCCAGTACTTC
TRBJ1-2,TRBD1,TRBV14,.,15,CASSQGGTGNYGYTF,TGTGCCAGCAGCCAAGGTGGGACAGGGAACTATGGCTACACCTTC
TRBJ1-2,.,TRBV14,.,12,CASRGANYGYTF,TGTGCCAGCAGGGGGGCGAACTATGGCTACACCTTC
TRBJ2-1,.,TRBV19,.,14,CASWQGLPYNEQFF,TGTGCCTCCTGGCAGGGGTTACCCTACAATGAGCAGTTCTTC
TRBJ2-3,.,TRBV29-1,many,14,CSVIEGRSTDTQYF,TGCAGCGTTATCGAGGGTAGGAGCACAGATACGCAGTATTTT
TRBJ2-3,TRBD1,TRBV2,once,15,CASSVDRGLADTQYF,TGTGCCAGCAGTGTGGACAGGGGGCTCGCAGATACGCAGTATTTT
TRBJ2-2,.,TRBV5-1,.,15,CASSLIQGGTGELFF,TGCGCCAGCAGCTTGATCCAGGGAGGCACCGGGGAGCTGTTTTTT
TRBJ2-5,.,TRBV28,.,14,CASRTARGAETQYF,TGTGCCAGCAGGACAGCCAGGGGAGCGGAGACCCAGTACTTC
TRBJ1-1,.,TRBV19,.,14,CASSPGLLFTEAFF,TGTGCCAGTTCCCCCGGACTGTTATTTACTGAAGCTTTCTTT
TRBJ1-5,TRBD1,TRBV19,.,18,CASRNGQGAPLGNQPQHF,TGTGCCAGTAGGAACGGACAGGGGGCCCCATTAGGCAATCAGCCCCAGCATTTT
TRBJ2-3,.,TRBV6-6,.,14,CASSPSRGVDTQYF,TGTGCCAGCAGTCCCTCCCGAGGTGTAGATACGCAGTATTTT
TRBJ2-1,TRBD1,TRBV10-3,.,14,CAISGTGGGNEQFF,TGTGCCATCAGTGGGACAGGGGGTGGGAATGAGCAGTTCTTC
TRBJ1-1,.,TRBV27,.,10,CASGLYEAFF,TGTGCCAGCGGGCTTTATGAAGCTTTCTTT
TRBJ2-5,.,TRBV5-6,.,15,CASSRRRGSIETQYF,TGTGCCAGCAGCCGAAGGAGGGGCAGTATAGAGACCCAGTACTTC
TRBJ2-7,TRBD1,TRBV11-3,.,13,CASSSRDRDEQYF,TGTGCCAGCAGCTCCCGGGACAGGGACGAGCAGTACTTC
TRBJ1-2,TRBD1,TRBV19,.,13,CASSEQGGYGYTF,TGTGCCAGTAGTGAACAGGGGGGGTATGGCTACACCTTC
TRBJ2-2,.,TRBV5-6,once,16,CASSLTLRSNTGELFF,TGTGCCAGCAGCTTGACTCTGAGATCGAACACCGGGGAGCTGTTTTTT
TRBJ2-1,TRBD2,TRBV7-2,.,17,CASSLRPSGSSYNEQFF,TGTGCCAGCAGCTTGAGGCCTAGCGGGAGCTCCTACAATGAGCAGTTCTTC